This T cell receptor (beta chain) emerged from a study of blood T cell repertoires in COVID-19. About the study: From T cells, B-cell-depleted T cells, or PBMCs came the material, which was cDNA or gDNA.

Some clones are missing from TCRdb's copy, which holds only in-frame ones; the method was immunoSEQ multiplex PCR. The sample has some 300,000 clones, around 87% seen once. Trimming removed 3 bases from V and 1 base from J, with 14 bases in between. Germline V gene sequence: CDR1 MDHEN, CDR2 SYDVKM. The CDR3 covers 16 residues. Sequencing input: peripheral blood. The TCR sequence derives from a man aged 70 or older with acute or convalescent COVID-19. This chain uses TRBV28 with TRBJ2-3; D possibly corresponds to TRBD2 (6 bases). CDR3 bases: TGTGCCAGCAGTTTGGGCAGCGGGTCCCGCACAGATACGCAGTATTTT. Translated: CASSLGSGSRTDTQYF.